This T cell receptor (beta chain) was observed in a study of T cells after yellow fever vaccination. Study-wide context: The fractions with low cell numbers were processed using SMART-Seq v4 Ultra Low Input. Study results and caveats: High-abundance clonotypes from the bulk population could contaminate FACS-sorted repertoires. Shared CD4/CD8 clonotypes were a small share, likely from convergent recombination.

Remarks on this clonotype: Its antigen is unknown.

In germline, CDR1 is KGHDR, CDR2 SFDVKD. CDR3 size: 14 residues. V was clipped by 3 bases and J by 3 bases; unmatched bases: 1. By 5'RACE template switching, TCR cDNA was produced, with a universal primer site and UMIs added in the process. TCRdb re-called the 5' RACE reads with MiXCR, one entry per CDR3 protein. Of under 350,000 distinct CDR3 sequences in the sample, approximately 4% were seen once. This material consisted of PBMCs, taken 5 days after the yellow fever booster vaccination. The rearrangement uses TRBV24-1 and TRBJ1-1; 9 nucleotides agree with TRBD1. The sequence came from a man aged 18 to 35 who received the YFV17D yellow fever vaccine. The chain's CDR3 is CATSDRDRDTEAFF. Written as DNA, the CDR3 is TGTGCCACCAGTGATCGGGACAGGGACACTGAAGCTTTCTTT.